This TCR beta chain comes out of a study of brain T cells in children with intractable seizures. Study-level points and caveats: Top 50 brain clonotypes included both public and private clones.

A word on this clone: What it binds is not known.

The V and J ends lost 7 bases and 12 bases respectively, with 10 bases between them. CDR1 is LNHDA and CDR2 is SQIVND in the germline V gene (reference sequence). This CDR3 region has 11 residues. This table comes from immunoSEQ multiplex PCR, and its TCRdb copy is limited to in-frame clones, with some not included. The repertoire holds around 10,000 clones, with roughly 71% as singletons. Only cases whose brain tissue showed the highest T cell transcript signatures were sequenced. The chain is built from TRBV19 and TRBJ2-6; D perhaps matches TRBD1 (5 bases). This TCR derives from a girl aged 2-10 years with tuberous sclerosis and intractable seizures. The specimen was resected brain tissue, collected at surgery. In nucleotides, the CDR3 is TGTGCCAGTACGCAGGGTGGCGTCCTGACTTTC. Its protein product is CASTQGGVLTF.